This TCR beta chain was sequenced for a study of cytotoxic CD8 clonotypes in ibrutinib-treated CLL. Study at large: Results showed roughly 24 partial and 2 complete responses; following median approximately 69 months, roughly 14 remained remitted, approximately twelve advanced.

Using immunoSEQ multiplex PCR, the repertoire was profiled, and TCRdb retains in-frame clones only, with some absent. The table shows more than 150,000 clones, with around three quarters occurring only once. V shed 5 bases, J shed 6 bases, and the junction held 10 bases outside the gene matches. Germline values: CDR1 SGHVS, CDR2 FQNEAQ. The CDR3 covers 16 residues. Findings and caveats of the study: Baseline-level clonality went beyond age-matched healthy donors and moved in step with circulating CD8+ T-cell counts. Under treatment, the uncommon public clonotypes either contracted or remained stable. Upon ibrutinib response clonality rose, and upon progression it fell back toward baseline.

As to this clone: The antigen remains unidentified.

The clonotype originates from a human donor with chronic lymphocytic leukemia. The source material was PBMCs, sampled after 24 months of ibrutinib treatment. V is TRBV7-8 and J is TRBJ2-5, with 12 bases matching TRBD2. The CDR3: CASSPTRLAGEQTQYF. CDR3 bases: TGTGCCAGCAGCCCCACCCGACTAGCGGGAGAACAGACCCAGTACTTC.